The 5 T cell receptor beta chains given below trace back to one sample, sequenced in a study of control samples from healthy donors and cancer patients (TCRdb year 2020). The library was produced with the immunoSEQ multiplex PCR assay. The clones in this table, taken by TCRdb from immuneACCESS, are in-frame only. Not every clone is retained; where verified, under half of the shortfall comes from an unresolved V gene, and the cause of the rest is unknown. This sample comprises roughly 74,000 clones, about 93% of them detected only once. The ten top clones hold approximately 4.8% of the sample. The specimen sequenced was blood. All receptors come from a woman aged 18-29 years in good health.

The chain couples TRBV15 to TRBJ2-1, with 11 nucleotides matching TRBD2. Germline V gives CDR1 LNHNV, CDR2 YYDKDF (reference sequence). The CDR3 has 13 amino acids. The trim removed 9 bases at V and 5 bases at J, leaving 3 bases unmatched. Here the CDR3 reads CATGLAGHNEQFF. CDR3 nucleotide sequence: TGTGCCACTGGACTAGCGGGCCACAATGAGCAGTTCTTC.

Notes on this clone: The junction departs from the called germline gene at one end, perhaps through a read error. V gene TRBV7-7 combines with J gene TRBJ2-1, with 11 bases that match TRBD2. This CDR3 region has 17 residues. Germline CDR1 is SSHAT and CDR2 is FNYEAQ (reference sequence). CDR3: CASSTRLVSGGANEQFF. CDR3 in DNA: TGTGCTAGCAGCACGAGACTTGTTAGCGGGGGGGCGAATGAGCAGTTCTTC.

The V and J genes are TRBV3-1 (or the pseudogene TRBV3-2) and TRBJ1-2; D uncertain. V gave up 1 base and J gave up 8 bases, with 8 bases separating them. Germline V gene data show CDR1 as LGHDT and CDR2 as YNNKEL (reference sequence). This CDR3 is 12 amino acids long. CDR3: CASSQVIEGYTF. Written as DNA, the CDR3 is TGTGCCAGCAGCCAAGTCATAGAGGGCTACACCTTC.

This rearrangement joins TRBV6-1 to TRBJ1-5; TRBD1 aligns across 8 bases. The V and J ends lost 2 bases and 6 bases, in that order; junction bases with no gene match: 9. Germline values: CDR1 MNHNS, CDR2 SASEGT. The CDR3 contains 16 residues. The CDR3: CASSESETGVSQPQHF. DNA of the CDR3: TGTGCCAGCAGTGAAAGTGAGACAGGGGTGAGTCAGCCCCAGCATTTT.

This clone was observed once. The V and J genes are TRBV12-3 or TRBV12-4 and TRBJ2-3; D perhaps matches TRBD2 (6 bases). The CDR3 is 13 amino acids. V dropped 1 base and J dropped 6 bases, with 8 bases sitting between them. CDR3 in amino acids: CASSLGLADTQYF. The CDR3 DNA is TGTGCCAGCAGTTTAGGCCTAGCGGATACGCAGTATTTT.